These 12 T cell receptor beta chains were sequenced from one sample in a study of cytomegalovirus exposure and HLA in healthy donors (TCRdb year 2017). Libraries were built with the immunoSEQ multiplex PCR assay. A mixture of 60 forward primers for TCR Vbeta segments and 13 reverse primers for TCR Jbeta segments was used in the multiplex PCR. TCRdb retrieved this table from immuneACCESS and kept in-frame rearrangements only. Not all clones are present; in checked studies, unresolved V genes account for under half, and no reason is known for the remainder. In this sample the table shows hundreds of thousands of clones, more than 55% of which occur a single time. In total, the top ten clones hold under 3% of the sample. Sequencing was performed on PBMCs. The receptors originated from a female donor in good health and CMV-seronegative.

This clone was counted a single time. The V call is TRBV2, the J call TRBJ1-1; D is undetermined. The CDR3 covers 14 residues. The ends were cut back, 7 bases at V and 1 base at J, with 13 bases in the middle. The germline gives CDR1 SNHLY, CDR2 FYNNEI. The CDR3 region is CASNHPLGNTEAFF. DNA for the CDR3: TGTGCCAGCAATCACCCACTTGGGAACACTGAAGCTTTCTTT.

The J gene is TRBJ2-7, the V gene TRBV15; the match to TRBD2 covers 11 bases. This CDR3 spans 15 amino acids. Germline V gene data show CDR1 as LNHNV and CDR2 as YYDKDF (reference sequence). Trimming took 3 bases from V and 3 from J; bases not matched to a gene: 4. CDR3 region: CATSSFGLAGYEQYF. CDR3 DNA: TGTGCCACCAGCAGCTTTGGACTAGCGGGCTACGAGCAGTACTTC.

The chain links TRBV11-3 to TRBJ2-2; D gene ambiguous. Deletions cut 4 bases from V and 1 base from J, with 16 bases between. This CDR3 has 17 amino acids. Per germline, CDR1 SGHNT and CDR2 YENEEA. CDR3 residues: CASSSPVFRKNTGELFF. The CDR3 DNA follows: TGTGCCAGCAGCTCGCCAGTCTTCAGGAAGAACACCGGGGAGCTGTTTTTT. The variable domain in full, with the rest retrieved from reference TRBV11-3 and TRBJ2-2, is EAGVVQSPRYKIIEKKQPVAFWCNPISGHNTLYWYLQNLGQGPELLIRYENEEAVDDSQLPKDRFSAERLKGVDSTLKIQPAELGDSAVYLCASSSPVFRKNTGELFFGEGSRLTVL.

The chain uses TRBV7-9 and TRBJ2-1, with D possibly matching TRBD1 (5 bases). V lost 6 bases and J lost 0, with 15 bases in between. This CDR3 is 16 amino acids long. CDR1 and CDR2 (germline): SEHNR, FQNEAQ (reference sequence). CDR3 in DNA: TGTGCCAGCAGTGCTAGGGGTCAATACTCCTACAATGAGCAGTTCTTC. This codes for CASSARGQYSYNEQFF.

This clone was observed a handful of times. The chain joins TRBV11-3 to TRBJ2-7; 13 bases align to TRBD2. This CDR3 comprises 15 residues. The V gene's germline CDR1 is SGHNT and CDR2 YENEEA. V lost 5 bases, J lost 6 bases, and 7 bases stayed unmatched. Here the CDR3 reads CASSLGTSGNSEQYF. The CDR3 coding sequence is TGTGCCAGCAGCCTAGGGACTAGCGGGAATAGCGAGCAGTACTTC.

The chain joins TRBV28 to TRBJ1-2, with unresolved D. Germline CDR1 reads MDHEN; CDR2 reads SYDVKM. Trimming stripped 4 bases from V and 0 bases from J, with 9 bases between. This CDR3 has 14 amino acids. The CDR3 region is CASSSSSPNYGYTF. Here the CDR3 DNA reads TGTGCCAGCAGTTCCTCTTCCCCTAACTATGGCTACACCTTC.

Concerning this clone itself: This specimen includes other DNA sequences encoding the same CDR3. The chain links TRBV7-2 to TRBJ2-1, with TRBD2 matching 14 bases. Germline loops: CDR1 SGHTA, CDR2 FQGNSA. With 5 bases clipped from V and 7 bases from J, the junction kept 7 bases outside the gene matches. The CDR3 runs 16 residues. The CDR3 nucleotides are TGTGCCAGCAGCCTTGGACTAGCGGGAGGAGGAAATGAGCAGTTCTTC. Translated, it gives CASSLGLAGGGNEQFF.

The chain employs TRBV5-1 and TRBJ2-1; 12 bases are shared with TRBD2. The junction had 15 bases not matched to a gene; V was cut back by 2 bases and J by 9 bases. CDR1 is SGHRS and CDR2 is YFSETQ in the germline V gene. The CDR3 covers 18 residues. The CDR3 DNA follows: TGCGCCAGCAGCTTTGGCCTAGCGGGAGGGCCGGGGTGGGGTGAGCAGTTCTTC. Amino acids: CASSFGLAGGPGWGEQFF.

This chain joins TRBV27 and TRBJ1-2, with D possibly TRBD1 on 5 matching bases. Germline V gives CDR1 MNHEY, CDR2 SMNVEV (reference sequence). Trimming took 7 bases from V and 7 from J, leaving 22 bases between them. The CDR3 loop spans 15 amino acids. The CDR3 nucleotides are TGTGCCAGCAATCATTTACCAGGGAATATGGGTGGCTACACCTTC. This gives the protein CASNHLPGNMGGYTF.

The gene calls are TRBV18 and TRBJ2-7; possibly TRBD1 for D (6 bases). CDR3 length: 12 residues. V lost 4 bases to trimming and J lost 5 bases, with 9 bases between them. Germline CDR1 and CDR2: KGHSH and LQKENI. CDR3 sequence reads: CASSLGTNEQYF. The CDR3, as DNA: TGTGCCAGCTCACTTGGGACAAACGAGCAGTACTTC.

This clone was picked up a small number of times. The V and J genes are TRBV11-2 and TRBJ2-2; D may be TRBD2 (6 bases). The germline V and J ends were trimmed by 1 base and 7 bases, with 13 bases remaining between them. The CDR3 sequence is 15 residues long. The V gene's germline CDR1 is SGHAT and CDR2 FQNNGV. The CDR3 is CASSLVFPEGGELFF. CDR3 DNA: TGTGCCAGCAGCTTAGTATTCCCGGAGGGCGGGGAGCTGTTTTTT. Supplemented by reference TRBV11-2 and TRBJ2-2, the full variable domain reads EAGVAQSPRYKIIEKRQSVAFWCNPISGHATLYWYQQILGQGPKLLIQFQNNGVVDDSQLPKDRFSAERLKGVDSTLKIQPAKLEDSAVYLCASSLVFPEGGELFFGEGSRLTVL.

This sequence joins TRBV29-1 and TRBJ2-5, with 8 nucleotides matching TRBD1. J was trimmed by 5 bases and V by 5 bases; bases with no gene match: 7. The CDR3 loop spans 13 amino acids. Per the germline V gene, CDR1 is SQVTM and CDR2 is ANQGSEA. The CDR3: CSVRAGGTETQYF. In nucleotides, the CDR3 is TGCAGCGTTCGGGCAGGGGGCACGGAGACCCAGTACTTC.